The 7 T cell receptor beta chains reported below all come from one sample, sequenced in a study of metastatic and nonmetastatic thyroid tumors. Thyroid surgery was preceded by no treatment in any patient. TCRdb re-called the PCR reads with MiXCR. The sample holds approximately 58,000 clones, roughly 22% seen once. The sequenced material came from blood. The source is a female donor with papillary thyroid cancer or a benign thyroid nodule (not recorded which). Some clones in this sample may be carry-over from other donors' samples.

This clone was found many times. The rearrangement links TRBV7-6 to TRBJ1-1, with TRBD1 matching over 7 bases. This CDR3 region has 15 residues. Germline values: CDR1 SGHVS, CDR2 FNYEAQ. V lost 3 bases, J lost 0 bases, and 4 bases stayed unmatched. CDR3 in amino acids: CASSFLQGLNTEAFF. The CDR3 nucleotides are TGTGCCAGCAGCTTTTTACAGGGGTTGAACACTGAAGCTTTCTTT.

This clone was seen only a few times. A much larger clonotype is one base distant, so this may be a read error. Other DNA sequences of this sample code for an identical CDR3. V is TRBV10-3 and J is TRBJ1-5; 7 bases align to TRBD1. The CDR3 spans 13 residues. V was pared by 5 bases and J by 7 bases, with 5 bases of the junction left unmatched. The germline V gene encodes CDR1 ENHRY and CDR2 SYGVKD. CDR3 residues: CAISQGGGQPQHF. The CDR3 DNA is TGTGCCATCAGTCAGGGGGGAGGCCAGCCCCAGCATTTT.

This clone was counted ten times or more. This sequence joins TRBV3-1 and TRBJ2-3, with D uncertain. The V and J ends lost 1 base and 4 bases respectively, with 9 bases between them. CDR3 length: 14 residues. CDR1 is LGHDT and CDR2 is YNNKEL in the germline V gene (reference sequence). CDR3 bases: TGTGCCAGCAGCCAAGGCGGTAGAGCAGATACGCAGTATTTT. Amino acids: CASSQGGRADTQYF.

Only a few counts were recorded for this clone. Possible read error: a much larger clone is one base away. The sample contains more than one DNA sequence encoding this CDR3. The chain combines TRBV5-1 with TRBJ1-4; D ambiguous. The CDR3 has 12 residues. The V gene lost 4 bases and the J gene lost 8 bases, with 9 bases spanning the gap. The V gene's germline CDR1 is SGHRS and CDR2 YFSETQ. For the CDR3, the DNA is TGCGCCAGCAGCGAGGGTAGAGAAAAACTGTTTTTT. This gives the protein CASSEGREKLFF.

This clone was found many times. The CDR3 region is CASSIRQGSYEQYF. CDR3 in DNA: TGTGCCAGCAGTATTCGACAGGGTTCCTACGAGCAGTACTTC. The rearrangement joins TRBV12-3 or TRBV12-4 to TRBJ2-7; 7 positions agree with TRBD1. The CDR3 extends over 14 amino acids. V was pared by 5 bases and J by 1 base, with 5 bases of the junction left unmatched.

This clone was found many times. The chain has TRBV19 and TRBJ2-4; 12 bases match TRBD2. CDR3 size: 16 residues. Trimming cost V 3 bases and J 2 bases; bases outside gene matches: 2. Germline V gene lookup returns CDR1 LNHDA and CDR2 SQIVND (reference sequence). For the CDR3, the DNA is TGTGCCAGTAGTATGACTAGCGGGAGTTCCAAAAACATTCAGTACTTC. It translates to CASSMTSGSSKNIQYF.

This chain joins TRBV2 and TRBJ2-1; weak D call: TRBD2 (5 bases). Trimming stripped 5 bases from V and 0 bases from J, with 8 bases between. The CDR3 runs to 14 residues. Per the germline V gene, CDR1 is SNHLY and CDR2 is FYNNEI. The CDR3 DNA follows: TGTGCCAGCAGTCGGGAAAGCTCCTACAATGAGCAGTTCTTC. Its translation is CASSRESSYNEQFF. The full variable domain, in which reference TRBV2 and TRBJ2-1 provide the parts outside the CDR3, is EPEVTQTPSHQVTQMGQEVILRCVPISNHLYFYWYRQILGQKVEFLVSFYNNEISEKSEIFDDQFSVERPDGSNFTLKIRSTKLEDSAMYFCASSRESSYNEQFFGPGTRLTVL.